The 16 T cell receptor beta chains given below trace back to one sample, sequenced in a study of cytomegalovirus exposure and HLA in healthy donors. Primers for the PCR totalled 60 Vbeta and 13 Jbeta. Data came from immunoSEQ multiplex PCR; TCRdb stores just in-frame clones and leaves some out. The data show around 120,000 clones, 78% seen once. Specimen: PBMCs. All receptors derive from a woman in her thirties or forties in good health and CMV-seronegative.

The CDR3: CASSLVGEGSGSLEQYF. CDR3 coding DNA: TGTGCCAGCAGCTTGGTGGGGGAGGGGAGCGGGAGCCTCGAGCAGTACTTC. The chain recombines TRBV5-6 with TRBJ2-7; 8 nucleotides line up with TRBD2. V gave up 0 bases and J gave up 6 bases; unmatched junction bases: 14. Per the germline V gene, CDR1 is SGHDT and CDR2 is YYEEEE. The CDR3 is 17 amino acids. Filled out from reference TRBV5-6 and TRBJ2-7, the complete variable domain reads DAGVTQSPTHLIKTRGQQVTLRCSPKSGHDTVSWYQQALGQGPQFIFQYYEEEERQRGNFPDRFSGHQFPNYSSELNVNALLLGDSALYLCASSLVGEGSGSLEQYFGPGTRLTVT.

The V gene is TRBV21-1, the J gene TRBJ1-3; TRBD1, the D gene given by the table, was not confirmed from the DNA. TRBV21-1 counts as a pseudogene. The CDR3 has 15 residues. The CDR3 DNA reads TGTGCCAGCAGCAAGGGGACAGGGTCTGGAAACACCATATATTTT. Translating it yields CASSKGTGSGNTIYF.

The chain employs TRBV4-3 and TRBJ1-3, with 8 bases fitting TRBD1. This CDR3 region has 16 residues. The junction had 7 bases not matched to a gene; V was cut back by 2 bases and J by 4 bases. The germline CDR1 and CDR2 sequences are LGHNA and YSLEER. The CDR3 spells CASSQLAGGAGNTIYF. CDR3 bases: TGCGCCAGCAGCCAACTCGCAGGGGGCGCCGGAAACACCATATATTTT.

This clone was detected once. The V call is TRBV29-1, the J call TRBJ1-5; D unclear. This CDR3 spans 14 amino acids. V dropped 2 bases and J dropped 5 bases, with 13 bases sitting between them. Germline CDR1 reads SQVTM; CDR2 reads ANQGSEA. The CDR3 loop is CSVETRQEDQPQHF. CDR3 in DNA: TGCAGCGTTGAAACCCGGCAGGAGGATCAGCCCCAGCATTTT.

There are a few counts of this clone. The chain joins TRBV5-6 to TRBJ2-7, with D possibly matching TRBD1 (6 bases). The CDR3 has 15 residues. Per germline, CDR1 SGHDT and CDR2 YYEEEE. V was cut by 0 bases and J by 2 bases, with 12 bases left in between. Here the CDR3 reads CASSLVGQKTYEQYF. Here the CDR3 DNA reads TGTGCCAGCAGCTTGGTGGGACAAAAGACCTACGAGCAGTACTTC.

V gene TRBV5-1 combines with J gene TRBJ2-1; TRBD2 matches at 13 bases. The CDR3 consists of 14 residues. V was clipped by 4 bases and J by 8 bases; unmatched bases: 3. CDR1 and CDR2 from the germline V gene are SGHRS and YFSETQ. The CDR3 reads CASSTGLAGDEQFF. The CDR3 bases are TGCGCCAGCAGCACCGGACTAGCGGGAGATGAGCAGTTCTTC. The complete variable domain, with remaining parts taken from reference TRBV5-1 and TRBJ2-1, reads KAGVTQTPRYLIKTRGQQVTLSCSPISGHRSVSWYQQTPGQGLQFLFEYFSETQRNKGNFPGRFSGRQFSNSRSEMNVSTLELGDSALYLCASSTGLAGDEQFFGPGTRLTVL.

CDR3 coding DNA: TGCAGCGTAAATCGGGGGGGCGACGAGCAGTACTTC. Translation gives CSVNRGGDEQYF. V gene TRBV29-1 combines with J gene TRBJ2-7; 8 bases align to TRBD2. CDR1 and CDR2 (germline): SQVTM, ANQGSEA. CDR3 size: 12 residues. Trimming took 6 bases from V and 5 from J; bases not matched to a gene: 6.

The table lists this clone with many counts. The DNA of the CDR3 is TGTGCCAGCAGTTTCCTGGCGTGGGCTACAACTAATGAAAAACTGTTTTTT. It specifies CASSFLAWATTNEKLFF. The rearrangement links TRBV28 to TRBJ1-4; D remains ambiguous. Per germline, CDR1 MDHEN and CDR2 SYDVKM. The CDR3 loop spans 17 amino acids. Trimming shortened V by 3 bases and J by 0 bases, and 14 bases separated the two germline ends.

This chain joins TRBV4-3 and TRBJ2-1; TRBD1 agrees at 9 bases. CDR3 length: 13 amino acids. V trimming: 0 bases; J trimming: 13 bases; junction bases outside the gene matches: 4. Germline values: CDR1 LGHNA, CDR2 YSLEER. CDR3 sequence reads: CASSQEPGQGQFF. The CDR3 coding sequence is TGCGCCAGCAGCCAAGAACCGGGACAGGGTCAGTTCTTC.

The CDR3 loop reads CASSQDAPRGGYSYEQYF. In DNA form, the CDR3 reads TGTGCCAGCAGCCAAGATGCCCCCCGTGGCGGGTACTCCTACGAGCAGTACTTC. This chain links TRBV4-2 with TRBJ2-7, with D possibly being TRBD2 (5 bases). Trimming shortened V by 0 bases and J by 0 bases, and 18 bases separated the two germline ends. This CDR3 comprises 18 residues. CDR1 and CDR2 (germline): LGHNA, YNFKEQ.

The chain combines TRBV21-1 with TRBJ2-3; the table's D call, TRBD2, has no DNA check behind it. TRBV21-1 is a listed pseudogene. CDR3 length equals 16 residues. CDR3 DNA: TGTGCCAGCAGCAAAATAACGGGAGCTAGCACAGATACGCAGTATTTT. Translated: CASSKITGASTDTQYF.

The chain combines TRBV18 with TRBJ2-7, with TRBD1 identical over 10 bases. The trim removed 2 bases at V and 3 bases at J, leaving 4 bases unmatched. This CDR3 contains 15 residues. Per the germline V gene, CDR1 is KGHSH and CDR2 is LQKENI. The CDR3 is CASSPSGQGFYEQYF. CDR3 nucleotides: TGTGCCAGCTCACCATCGGGACAGGGGTTCTACGAGCAGTACTTC. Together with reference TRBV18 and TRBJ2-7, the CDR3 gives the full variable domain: NAGVMQNPRHLVRRRGQEARLRCSPMKGHSHVYWYRQLPEEGLKFMVYLQKENIIDESGMPKERFSAEFPKEGPSILRIQQVVRGDSAAYFCASSPSGQGFYEQYFGPGTRLTVT.

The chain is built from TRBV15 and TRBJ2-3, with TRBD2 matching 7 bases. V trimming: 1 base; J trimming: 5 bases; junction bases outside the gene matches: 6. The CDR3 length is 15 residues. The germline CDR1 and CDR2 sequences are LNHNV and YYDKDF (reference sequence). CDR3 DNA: TGTGCCACCAGCAGAGGCGGGAGATCGGGAGATACGCAGTATTTT. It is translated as CATSRGGRSGDTQYF.

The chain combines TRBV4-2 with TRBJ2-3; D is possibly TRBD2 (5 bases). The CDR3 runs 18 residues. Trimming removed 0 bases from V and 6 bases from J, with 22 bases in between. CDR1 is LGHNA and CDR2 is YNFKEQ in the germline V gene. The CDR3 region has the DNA TGTGCCAGCAGCCAAGATGGTCTTAGGCTAGCCGTAATGGATACGCAGTATTTT. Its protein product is CASSQDGLRLAVMDTQYF.

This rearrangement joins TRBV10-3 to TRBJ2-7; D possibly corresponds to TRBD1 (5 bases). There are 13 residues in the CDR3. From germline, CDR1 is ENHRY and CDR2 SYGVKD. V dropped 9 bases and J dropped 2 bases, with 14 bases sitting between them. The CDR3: CAIQAGFTYEQYF. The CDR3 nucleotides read TGTGCCATTCAGGCAGGGTTCACCTACGAGCAGTACTTC.

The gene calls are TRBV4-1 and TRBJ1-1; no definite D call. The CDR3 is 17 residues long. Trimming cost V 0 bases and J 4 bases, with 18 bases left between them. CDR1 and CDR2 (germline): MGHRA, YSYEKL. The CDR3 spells CASSQEVEVSQITEAFF. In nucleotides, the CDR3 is TGCGCCAGCAGCCAAGAGGTAGAGGTGTCCCAGATCACTGAAGCTTTCTTT.